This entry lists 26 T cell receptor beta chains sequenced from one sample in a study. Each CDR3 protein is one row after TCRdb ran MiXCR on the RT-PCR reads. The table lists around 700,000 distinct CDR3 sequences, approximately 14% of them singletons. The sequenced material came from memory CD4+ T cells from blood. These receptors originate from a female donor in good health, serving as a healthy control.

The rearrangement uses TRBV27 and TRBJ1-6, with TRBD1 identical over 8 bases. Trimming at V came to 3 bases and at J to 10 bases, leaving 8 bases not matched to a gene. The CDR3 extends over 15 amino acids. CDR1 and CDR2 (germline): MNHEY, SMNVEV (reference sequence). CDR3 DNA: TGTGCCAGCAGTTTCGACAGGGGAACGGGATCACCCCTCCACTTT. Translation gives CASSFDRGTGSPLHF.

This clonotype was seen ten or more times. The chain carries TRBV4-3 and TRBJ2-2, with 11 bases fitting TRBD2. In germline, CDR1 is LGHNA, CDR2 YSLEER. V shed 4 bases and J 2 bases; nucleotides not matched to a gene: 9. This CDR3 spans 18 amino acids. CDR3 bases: TGCGCCAGCAGCCGGTCGCTGGGACTAGCGGCTAACACCGGGGAGCTGTTTTTT. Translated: CASSRSLGLAANTGELFF.

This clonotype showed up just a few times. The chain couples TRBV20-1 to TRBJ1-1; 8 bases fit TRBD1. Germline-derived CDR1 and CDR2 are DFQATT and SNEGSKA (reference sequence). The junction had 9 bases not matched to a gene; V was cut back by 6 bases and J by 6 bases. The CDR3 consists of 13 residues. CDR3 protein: CSALDRVSSEAFF. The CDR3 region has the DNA TGCAGTGCCCTGGACAGGGTTTCATCTGAAGCTTTCTTT.

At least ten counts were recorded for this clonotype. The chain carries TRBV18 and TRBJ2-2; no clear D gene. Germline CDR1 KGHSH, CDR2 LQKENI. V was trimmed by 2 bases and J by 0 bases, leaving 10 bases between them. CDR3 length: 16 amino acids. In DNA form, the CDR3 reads TGTGCCAGCTCACCAACTCGACAAGCGAACACCGGGGAGCTGTTTTTT. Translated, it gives CASSPTRQANTGELFF.

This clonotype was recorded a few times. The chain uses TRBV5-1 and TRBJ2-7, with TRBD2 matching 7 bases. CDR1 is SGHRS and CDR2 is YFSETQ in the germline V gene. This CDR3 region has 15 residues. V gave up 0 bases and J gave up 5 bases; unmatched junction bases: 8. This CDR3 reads CASSLAPGREDEQYF. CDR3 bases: TGCGCCAGCAGCTTGGCCCCGGGGAGGGAGGACGAGCAGTACTTC.

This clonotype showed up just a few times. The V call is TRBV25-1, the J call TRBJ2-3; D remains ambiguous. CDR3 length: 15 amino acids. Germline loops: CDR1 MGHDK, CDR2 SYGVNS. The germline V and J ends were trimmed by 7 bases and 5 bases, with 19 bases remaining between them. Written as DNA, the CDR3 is TGTGCCAGCACCCCGGTCGACGGACCCGGAGATACGCAGTATTTT. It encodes CASTPVDGPGDTQYF.

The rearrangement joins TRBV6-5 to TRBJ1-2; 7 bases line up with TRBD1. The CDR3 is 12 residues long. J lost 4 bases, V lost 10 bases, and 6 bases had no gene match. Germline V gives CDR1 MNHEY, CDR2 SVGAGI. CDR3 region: CATNRDSYGYTF. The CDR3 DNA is TGTGCCACCAACCGGGACAGCTATGGCTACACCTTC.

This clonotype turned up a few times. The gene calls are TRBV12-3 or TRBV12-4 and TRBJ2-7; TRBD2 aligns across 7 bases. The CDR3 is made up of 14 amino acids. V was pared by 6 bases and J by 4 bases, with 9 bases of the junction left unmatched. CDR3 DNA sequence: TGTGCCAGCAGCCGGTGGGGGGGTACGTACGAGCAGTACTTC. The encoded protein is CASSRWGGTYEQYF.

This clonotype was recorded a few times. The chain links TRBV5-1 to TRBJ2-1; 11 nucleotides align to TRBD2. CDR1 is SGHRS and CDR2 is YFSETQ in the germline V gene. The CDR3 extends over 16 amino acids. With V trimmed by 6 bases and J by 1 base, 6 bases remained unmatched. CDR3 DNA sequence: TGCGCCAGCACGGAACTAGCGGGAGTGTCCTACAATGAGCAGTTCTTC. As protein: CASTELAGVSYNEQFF.

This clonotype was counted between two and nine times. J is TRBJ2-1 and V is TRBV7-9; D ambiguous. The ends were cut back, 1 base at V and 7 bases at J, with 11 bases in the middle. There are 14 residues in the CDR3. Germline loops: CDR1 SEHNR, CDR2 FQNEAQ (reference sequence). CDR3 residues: CASSLGSTQNEQFF. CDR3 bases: TGTGCCAGCAGCTTAGGCTCCACCCAAAATGAGCAGTTCTTC.

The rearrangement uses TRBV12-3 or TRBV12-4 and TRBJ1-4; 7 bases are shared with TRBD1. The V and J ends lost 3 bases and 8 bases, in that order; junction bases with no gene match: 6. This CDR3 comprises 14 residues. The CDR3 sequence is CASSFRQGREKLFF. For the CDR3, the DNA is TGTGCCAGCAGTTTCCGACAGGGTCGCGAAAAACTGTTTTTT.

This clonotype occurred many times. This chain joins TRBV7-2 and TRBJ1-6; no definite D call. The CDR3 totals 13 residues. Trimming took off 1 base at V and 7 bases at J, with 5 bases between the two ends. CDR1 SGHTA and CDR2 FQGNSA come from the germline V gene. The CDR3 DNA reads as TGTGCCAGCAGCTTAGATCCGAATTCACCCCTCCACTTT. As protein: CASSLDPNSPLHF. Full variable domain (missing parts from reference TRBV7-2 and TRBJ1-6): GAGVSQSPSNKVTEKGKDVELRCDPISGHTALYWYRQSLGQGLEFLIYFQGNSAPDKSGLPSDRFSAERTGGSVSTLTIQRTQQEDSAVYLCASSLDPNSPLHFGNGTRLTVT.

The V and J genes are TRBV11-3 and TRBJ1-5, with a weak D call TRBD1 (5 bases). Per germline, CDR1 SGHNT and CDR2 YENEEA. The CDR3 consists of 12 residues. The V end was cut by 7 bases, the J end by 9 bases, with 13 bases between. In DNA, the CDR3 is TGTGCCAGCACCCGACCCGGGGGGCCCCAGCATTTT. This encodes CASTRPGGPQHF.

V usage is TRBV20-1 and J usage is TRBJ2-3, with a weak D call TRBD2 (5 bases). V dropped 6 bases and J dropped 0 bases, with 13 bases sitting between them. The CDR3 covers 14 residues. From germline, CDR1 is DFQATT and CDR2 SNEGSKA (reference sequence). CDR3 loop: CSAPGIPSTDTQYF. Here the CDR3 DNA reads TGCAGTGCCCCGGGGATCCCTAGCACAGATACGCAGTATTTT.

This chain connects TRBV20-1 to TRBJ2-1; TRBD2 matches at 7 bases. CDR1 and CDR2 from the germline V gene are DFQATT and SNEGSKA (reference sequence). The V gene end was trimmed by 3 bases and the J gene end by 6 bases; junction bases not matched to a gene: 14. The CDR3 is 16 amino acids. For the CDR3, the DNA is TGCAGTGCTAGGCCAAGAGCGGGGAGGGCTCTCAATGAGCAGTTCTTC. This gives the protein CSARPRAGRALNEQFF.

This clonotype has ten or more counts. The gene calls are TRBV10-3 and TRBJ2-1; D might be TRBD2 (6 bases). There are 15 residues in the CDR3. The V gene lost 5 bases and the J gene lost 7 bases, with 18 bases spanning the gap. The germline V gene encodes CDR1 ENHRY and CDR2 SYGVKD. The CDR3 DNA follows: TGTGCCATCAGTTTGGGGTCGGGAGTGAGAAATGAGCAGTTCTTC. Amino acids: CAISLGSGVRNEQFF.

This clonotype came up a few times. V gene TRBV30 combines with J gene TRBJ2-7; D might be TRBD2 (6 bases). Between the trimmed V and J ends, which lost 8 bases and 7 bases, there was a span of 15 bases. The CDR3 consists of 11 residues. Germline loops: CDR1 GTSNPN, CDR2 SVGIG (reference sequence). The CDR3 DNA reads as TGTGCCGGGTCCAGGGCGGGGGAGCAGTACTTC. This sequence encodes CAGSRAGEQYF.

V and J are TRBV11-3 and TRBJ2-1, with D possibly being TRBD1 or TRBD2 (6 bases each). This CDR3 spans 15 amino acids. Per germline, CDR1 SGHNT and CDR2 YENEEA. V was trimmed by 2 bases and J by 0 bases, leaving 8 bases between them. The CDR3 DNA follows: TGTGCCAGCAGCTTAAAGGGGGGCTCCTACAATGAGCAGTTCTTC. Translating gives CASSLKGGSYNEQFF.

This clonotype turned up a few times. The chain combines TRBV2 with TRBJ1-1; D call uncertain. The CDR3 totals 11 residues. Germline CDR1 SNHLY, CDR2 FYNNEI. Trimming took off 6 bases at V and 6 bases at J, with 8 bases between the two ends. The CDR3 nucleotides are TGTGCCAGCAGCCCTTTCGCTGAAGCTTTCTTT. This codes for CASSPFAEAFF. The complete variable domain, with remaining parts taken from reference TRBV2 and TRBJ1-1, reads EPEVTQTPSHQVTQMGQEVILRCVPISNHLYFYWYRQILGQKVEFLVSFYNNEISEKSEIFDDQFSVERPDGSNFTLKIRSTKLEDSAMYFCASSPFAEAFFGQGTRLTVV.

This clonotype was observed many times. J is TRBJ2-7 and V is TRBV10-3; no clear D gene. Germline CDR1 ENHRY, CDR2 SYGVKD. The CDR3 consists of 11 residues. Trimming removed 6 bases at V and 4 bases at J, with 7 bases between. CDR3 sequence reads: CAISPGYEQYF. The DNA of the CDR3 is TGTGCCATCAGCCCAGGTTACGAGCAGTACTTC.

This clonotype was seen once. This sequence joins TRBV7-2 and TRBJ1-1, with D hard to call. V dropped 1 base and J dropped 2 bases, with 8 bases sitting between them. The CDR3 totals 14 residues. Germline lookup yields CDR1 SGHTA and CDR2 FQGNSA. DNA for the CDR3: TGTGCCAGCAGCTTAGATCTTATCAACACTGAAGCTTTCTTT. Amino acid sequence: CASSLDLINTEAFF.

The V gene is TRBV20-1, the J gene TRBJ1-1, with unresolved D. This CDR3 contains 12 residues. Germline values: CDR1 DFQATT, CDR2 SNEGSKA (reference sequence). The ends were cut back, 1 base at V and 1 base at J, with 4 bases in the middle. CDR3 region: CSARVRNTEAFF. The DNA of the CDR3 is TGCAGTGCTAGAGTAAGGAACACTGAAGCTTTCTTT.

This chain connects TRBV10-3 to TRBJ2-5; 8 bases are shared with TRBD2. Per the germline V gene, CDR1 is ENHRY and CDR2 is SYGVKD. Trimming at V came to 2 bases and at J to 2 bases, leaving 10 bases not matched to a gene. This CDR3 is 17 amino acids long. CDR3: CAISENRVSGIQETQYF. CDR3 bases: TGTGCCATCAGTGAGAATCGGGTTAGCGGGATTCAAGAGACCCAGTACTTC.

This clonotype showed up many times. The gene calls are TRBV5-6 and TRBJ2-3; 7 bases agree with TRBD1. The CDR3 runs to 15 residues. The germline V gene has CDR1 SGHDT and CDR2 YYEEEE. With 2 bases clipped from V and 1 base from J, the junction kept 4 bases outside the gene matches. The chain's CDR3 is CASSLGGWGTDTQYF. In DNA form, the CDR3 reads TGTGCCAGCAGCTTAGGGGGCTGGGGCACAGATACGCAGTATTTT.

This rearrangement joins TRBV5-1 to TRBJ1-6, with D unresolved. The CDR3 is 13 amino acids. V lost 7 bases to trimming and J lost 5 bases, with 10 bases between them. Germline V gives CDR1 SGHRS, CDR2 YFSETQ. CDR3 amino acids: CASGRENNSPLHF. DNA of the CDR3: TGCGCCAGCGGGAGGGAGAATAATTCACCCCTCCACTTT.

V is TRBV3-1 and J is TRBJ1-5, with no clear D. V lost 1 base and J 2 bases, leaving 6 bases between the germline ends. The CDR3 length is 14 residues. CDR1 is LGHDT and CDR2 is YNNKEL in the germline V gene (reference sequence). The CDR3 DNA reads TGTGCCAGCAGCCAAGGGATGGGCAATCAGCCCCAGCATTTT. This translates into CASSQGMGNQPQHF.